The present T cell receptor (beta chain) was sequenced within a study of T cell responses to AZD1222 COVID-19 vaccine. Germline CDR1 and CDR2: SNHLY and FYNNEI. The V end was cut by 6 bases, the J end by 3 bases, with 14 bases between. The CDR3 is 15 residues long. Profiling relied on immunoSEQ multiplex PCR, and the TCRdb table lists in-frame clones only, not all of them. Seen here are about 55,000 clones, roughly 85% observed once, and the top ten hold under 5%. The chain joins TRBV2 to TRBJ1-4; D possibly corresponds to TRBD1 (6 bases). This TCR derives from an adult in good health. The material sequenced was peripheral blood, taken on day 0 of AZD1222 vaccination. The CDR3 DNA follows: TGTGCCAGCAGGGTAACAGGGTTGGCTAATGAAAAACTGTTTTTT. This sequence encodes CASRVTGLANEKLFF. Looking up the rest from reference TRBV2 and TRBJ1-4 gives the full variable domain: EPEVTQTPSHQVTQMGQEVILRCVPISNHLYFYWYRQILGQKVEFLVSFYNNEISEKSEIFDDQFSVERPDGSNFTLKIRSTKLEDSAMYFCASRVTGLANEKLFFGSGTQLSVL.